This record concerns one T cell receptor (beta chain) sequence. Its antigen is not identified. The V end lost 4 bases, the J end lost 5 bases, and 15 bases lay between the germline ends. Germline-derived CDR1 and CDR2 are MRHNA and SNTAGT. The length of the CDR3 is 15 residues. The sample belongs to a study of shared clonotypes between healthy human individuals. Study-level findings and limits: What limited the represented genetic and exposure-history diversity was the small number of donors.

Some clones are missing from TCRdb's copy, which holds only in-frame ones; the method was immunoSEQ multiplex PCR. The sample carries 1.6 million or so clones, approximately 98.5% recorded once. The sample comprised naive CD4+ T cells sorted from blood. Documented subset: CD45RA+ positively selected. The chain carries TRBV6-4 and TRBJ1-5; D call uncertain. This receptor was identified in a man aged 25-45 years in good health. For the CDR3, the DNA is TGTGCCAGCAGTGGATTCGGGTCAAGGCATCAGCCCCAGCATTTT. Translating gives CASSGFGSRHQPQHF.